This T cell receptor (beta chain) was recorded in a study of response to subunit inactivated influenza vaccine. This CDR3 contains 15 residues. The germline CDR1 and CDR2 sequences are SGHRS and YFSETQ. The germline V and J ends were trimmed by 4 bases and 1 base, with 13 bases remaining between them. Study results and caveats: Only a handful of new T cells, the authors suggested, are recruited with each seasonal influenza vaccination.

A remark on this clonotype: Its antigen is unknown.

TCRdb analysed the RT-PCR reads with MiXCR anew, one entry per CDR3 protein. Of over 450,000 distinct CDR3 sequences in the sample, approximately 13% are singletons; the top ten hold about an eighth. This chain uses TRBV5-1 with TRBJ2-3, with D possibly matching TRBD1 (5 bases). The sequenced sample was PBMCs from blood, obtained 40 to 50 days after vaccination. The clonotype originates from a man aged 50 to 59 who received an inactivated influenza vaccine. Written as DNA, the CDR3 is TGCGCCAGCAGCCCTACAGGAACCGGCACAGATACGCAGTATTTT. Translated: CASSPTGTGTDTQYF.